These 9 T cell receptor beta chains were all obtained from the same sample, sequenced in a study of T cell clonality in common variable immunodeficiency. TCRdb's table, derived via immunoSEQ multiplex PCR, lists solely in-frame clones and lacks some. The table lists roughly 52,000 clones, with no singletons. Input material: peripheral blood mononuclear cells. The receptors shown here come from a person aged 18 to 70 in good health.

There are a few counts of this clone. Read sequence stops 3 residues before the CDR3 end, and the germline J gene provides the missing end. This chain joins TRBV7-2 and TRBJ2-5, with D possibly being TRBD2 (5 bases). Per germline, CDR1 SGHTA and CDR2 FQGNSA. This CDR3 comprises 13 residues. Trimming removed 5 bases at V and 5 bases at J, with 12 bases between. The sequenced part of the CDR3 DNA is TGTGCCAGCAGCCTCACTAGGACGGAGACC. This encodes CASSLTRTET. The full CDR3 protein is CASSLTRTETQYF.

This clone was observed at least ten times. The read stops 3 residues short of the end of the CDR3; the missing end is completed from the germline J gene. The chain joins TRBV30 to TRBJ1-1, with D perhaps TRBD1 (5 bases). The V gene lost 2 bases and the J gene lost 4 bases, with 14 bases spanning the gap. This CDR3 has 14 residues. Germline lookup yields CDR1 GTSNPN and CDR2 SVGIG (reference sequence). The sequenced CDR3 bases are TGTGCCTGGAGTCCAGCCCCGGGGGGCACTGAA. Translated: CAWSPAPGGTE. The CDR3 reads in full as CAWSPAPGGTEAFF.

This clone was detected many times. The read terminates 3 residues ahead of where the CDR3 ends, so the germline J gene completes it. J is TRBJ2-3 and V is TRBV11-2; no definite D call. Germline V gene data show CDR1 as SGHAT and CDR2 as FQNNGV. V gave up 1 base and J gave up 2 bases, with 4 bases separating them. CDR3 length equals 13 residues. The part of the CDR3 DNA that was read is TGTGCCAGCAGCTTAGGTCACACAGATACG. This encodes CASSLGHTDT. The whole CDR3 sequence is CASSLGHTDTQYF.

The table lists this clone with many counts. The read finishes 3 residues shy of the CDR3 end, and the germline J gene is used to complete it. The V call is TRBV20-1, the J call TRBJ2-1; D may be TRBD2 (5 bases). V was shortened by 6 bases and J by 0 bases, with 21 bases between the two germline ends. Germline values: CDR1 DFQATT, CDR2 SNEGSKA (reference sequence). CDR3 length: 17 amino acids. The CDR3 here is CSARPPPAESSYNEQFF. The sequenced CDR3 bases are TGCAGTGCGAGACCCCCTCCAGCGGAAAGCTCCTACAATGAG.

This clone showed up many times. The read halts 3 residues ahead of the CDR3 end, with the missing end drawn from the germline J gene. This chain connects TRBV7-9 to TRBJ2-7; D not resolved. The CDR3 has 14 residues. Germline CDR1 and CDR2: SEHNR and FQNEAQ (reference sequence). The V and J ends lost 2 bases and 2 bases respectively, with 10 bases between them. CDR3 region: CASSLKSQTYEQYF. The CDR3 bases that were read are TGTGCCAGCAGCTTAAAATCGCAGACCTACGAG.

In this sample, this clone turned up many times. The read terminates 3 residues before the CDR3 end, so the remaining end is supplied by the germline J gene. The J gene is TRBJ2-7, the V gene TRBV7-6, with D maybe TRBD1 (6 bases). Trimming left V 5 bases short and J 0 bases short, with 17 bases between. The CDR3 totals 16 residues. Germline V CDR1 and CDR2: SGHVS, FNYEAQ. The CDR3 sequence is CASSVHRDGSSYEQYF. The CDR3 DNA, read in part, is TGTGCCAGCAGCGTCCACAGGGATGGGAGCTCCTACGAG.

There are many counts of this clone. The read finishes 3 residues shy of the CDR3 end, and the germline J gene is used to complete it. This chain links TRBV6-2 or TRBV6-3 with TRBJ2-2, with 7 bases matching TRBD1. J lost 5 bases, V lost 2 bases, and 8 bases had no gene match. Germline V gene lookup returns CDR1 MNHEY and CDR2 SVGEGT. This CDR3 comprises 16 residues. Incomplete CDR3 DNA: TGTGCCAGCAGTTACAACCCAACACAGGGGACCGGGGAG. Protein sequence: CASSYNPTQGTGE. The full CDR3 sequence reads CASSYNPTQGTGELFF.

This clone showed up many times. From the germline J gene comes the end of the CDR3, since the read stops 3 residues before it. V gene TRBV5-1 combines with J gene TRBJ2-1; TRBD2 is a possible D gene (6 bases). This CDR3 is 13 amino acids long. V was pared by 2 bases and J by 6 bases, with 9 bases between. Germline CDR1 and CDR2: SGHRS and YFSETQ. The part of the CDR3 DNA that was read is TGCGCCAGCAGCTTTTCCGGGGGCAATGAG. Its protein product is CASSFSGGNE. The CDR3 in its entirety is CASSFSGGNEQFF.

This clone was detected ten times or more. The CDR3 DNA, read in part, is TGTGCCAGCAGCCCAAGCGGGACTAACAATGAG. Amino acids: CASSPSGTNNE. The whole CDR3 is CASSPSGTNNEQFF. J is TRBJ2-1 and V is TRBV7-2; 7 nucleotides match TRBD2. The CDR3 goes on 3 residues after the read ends, and that part is filled in from the germline J gene. CDR1 and CDR2 from the germline V gene are SGHTA and FQGNSA. This CDR3 is 14 amino acids long. Losses at the gene ends were 5 bases for V and 5 bases for J; bases not matched to a gene: 6.